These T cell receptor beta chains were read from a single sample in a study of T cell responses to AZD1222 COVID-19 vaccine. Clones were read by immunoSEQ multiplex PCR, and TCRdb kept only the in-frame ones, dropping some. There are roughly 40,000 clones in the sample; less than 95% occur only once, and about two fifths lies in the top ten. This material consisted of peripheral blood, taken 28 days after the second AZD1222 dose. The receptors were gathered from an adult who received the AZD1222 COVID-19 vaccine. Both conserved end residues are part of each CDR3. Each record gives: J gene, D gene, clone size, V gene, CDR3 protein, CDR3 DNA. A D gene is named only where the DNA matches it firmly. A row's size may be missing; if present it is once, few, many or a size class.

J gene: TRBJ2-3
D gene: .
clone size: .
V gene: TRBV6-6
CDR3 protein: CASSPGISQDTQYF
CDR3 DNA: TGTGCCAGCAGCCCCGGCATTTCACAGGATACGCAGTATTTT

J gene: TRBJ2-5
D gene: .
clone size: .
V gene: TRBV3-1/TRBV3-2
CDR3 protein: CASSQLAGADQETQYF
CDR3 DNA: TGTGCCAGCAGCCAGTTGGCGGGGGCCGACCAAGAGACCCAGTACTTC

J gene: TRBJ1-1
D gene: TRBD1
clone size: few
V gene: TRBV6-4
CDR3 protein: CASRGQGTEAFF
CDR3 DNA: TGTGCCAGCAGGGGACAGGGCACTGAAGCTTTCTTT

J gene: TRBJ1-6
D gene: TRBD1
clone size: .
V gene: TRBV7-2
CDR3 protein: CASSLVGQGASPLHF
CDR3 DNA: TGTGCCAGCAGCTTAGTAGGACAGGGCGCTTCACCCCTCCACTTT

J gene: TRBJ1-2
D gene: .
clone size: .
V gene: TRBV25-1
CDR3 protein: CASSESTYANYGYTF
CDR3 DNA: TGTGCCAGCAGTGAAAGTACGTACGCTAACTATGGCTACACCTTC

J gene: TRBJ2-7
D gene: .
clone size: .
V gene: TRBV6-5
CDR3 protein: CASGHPSFEQYF
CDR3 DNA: TGTGCCAGCGGTCATCCCTCGTTCGAGCAGTACTTC

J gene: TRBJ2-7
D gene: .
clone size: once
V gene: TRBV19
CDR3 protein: CASSTAGGAAYEQYF
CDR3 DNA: TGTGCCAGTAGTACGGCCGGCGGGGCGGCCTACGAGCAGTACTTC

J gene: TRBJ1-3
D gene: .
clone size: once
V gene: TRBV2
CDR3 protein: CTSRITTMPGNTIYF
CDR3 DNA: TGTACCAGCAGGATCACGACAATGCCTGGAAACACCATATATTTT

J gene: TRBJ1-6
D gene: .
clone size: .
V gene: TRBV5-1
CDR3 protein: CASSLTLDTNRGSPLHF
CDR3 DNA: TGCGCCAGCAGCTTGACCCTGGACACAAACCGGGGGTCACCCCTCCACTTT

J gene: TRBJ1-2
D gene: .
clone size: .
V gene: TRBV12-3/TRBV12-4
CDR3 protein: CASTLTGALGYTF
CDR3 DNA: TGTGCCAGCACCCTGACGGGGGCCTTAGGCTACACCTTC

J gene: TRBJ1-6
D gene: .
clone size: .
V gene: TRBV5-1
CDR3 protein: CASSLAPRYSPLHF
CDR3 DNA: TGCGCCAGCAGCTTGGCCCCAAGGTACTCACCCCTCCACTTT

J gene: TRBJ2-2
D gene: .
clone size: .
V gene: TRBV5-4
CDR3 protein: CASSSGQMNTGELFF
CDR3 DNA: TGTGCCAGCAGCAGCGGACAGATGAACACCGGGGAGCTGTTTTTT

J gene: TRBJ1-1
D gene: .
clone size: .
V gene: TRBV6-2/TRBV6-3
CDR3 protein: CASNPGQMNTEAFF
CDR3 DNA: TGTGCCAGCAACCCTGGACAGATGAACACTGAAGCTTTCTTT

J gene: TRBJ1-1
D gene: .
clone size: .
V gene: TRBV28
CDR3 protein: CASSLLGGGEAFF
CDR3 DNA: TGTGCCAGCAGTTTATTGGGAGGGGGTGAAGCTTTCTTT

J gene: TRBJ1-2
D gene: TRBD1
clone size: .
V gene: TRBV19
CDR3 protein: CASSILDRGDSGYTF
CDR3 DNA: TGTGCCAGTAGTATTTTGGACAGGGGAGACTCTGGCTACACCTTC

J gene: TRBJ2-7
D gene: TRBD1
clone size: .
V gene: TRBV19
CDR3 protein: CASRLGRTGHVGEQYF
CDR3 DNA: TGTGCCAGTAGACTCGGAAGGACAGGTCATGTGGGCGAGCAGTACTTC

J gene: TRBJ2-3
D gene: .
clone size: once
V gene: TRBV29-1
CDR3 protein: CSVDRGPTDTQYF
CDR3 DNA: TGCAGCGTTGATCGGGGCCCCACAGATACGCAGTATTTT

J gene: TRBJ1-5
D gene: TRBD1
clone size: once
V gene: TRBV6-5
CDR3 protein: CASSYSTTGVNQPQHF
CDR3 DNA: TGTGCCAGCAGTTACTCGACCACAGGGGTCAATCAGCCCCAGCATTTT

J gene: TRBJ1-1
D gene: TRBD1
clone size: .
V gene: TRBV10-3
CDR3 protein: CAIKGTGSNTEAFF
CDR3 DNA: TGTGCCATCAAGGGGACAGGGTCGAACACTGAAGCTTTCTTT

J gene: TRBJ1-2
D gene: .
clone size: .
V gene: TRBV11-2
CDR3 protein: CASSSSTGIVSNYGYTF
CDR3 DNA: TGTGCCAGCAGCTCATCCACAGGGATAGTCTCTAACTATGGCTACACCTTC

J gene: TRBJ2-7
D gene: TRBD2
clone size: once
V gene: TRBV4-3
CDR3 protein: CASSQDSGGADSYEQYF
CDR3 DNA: TGCGCCAGCAGCCAAGATTCGGGGGGTGCAGATTCCTACGAGCAGTACTTC

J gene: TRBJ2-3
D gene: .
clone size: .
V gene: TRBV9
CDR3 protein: CASSPSRVATDTQYF
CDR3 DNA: TGTGCCAGCAGCCCCTCCCGGGTAGCGACAGATACGCAGTATTTT

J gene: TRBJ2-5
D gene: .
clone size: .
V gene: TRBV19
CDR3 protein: CASRGEETQYF
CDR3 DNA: TGTGCCAGTAGAGGGGAGGAGACCCAGTACTTC

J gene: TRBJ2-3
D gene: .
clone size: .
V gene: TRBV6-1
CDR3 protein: CASSELWGPPTDTQYF
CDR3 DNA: TGTGCCAGCAGTGAATTGTGGGGGCCCCCCACAGATACGCAGTATTTT

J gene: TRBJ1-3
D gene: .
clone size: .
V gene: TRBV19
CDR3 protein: CASKTSGNTIYF
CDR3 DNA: TGTGCCAGTAAAACCTCTGGAAACACCATATATTTT

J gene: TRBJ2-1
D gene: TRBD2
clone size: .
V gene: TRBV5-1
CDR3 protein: CASSSKASGGYNEQFF
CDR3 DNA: TGCGCCAGCAGCTCTAAGGCTAGCGGGGGGTACAATGAGCAGTTCTTC

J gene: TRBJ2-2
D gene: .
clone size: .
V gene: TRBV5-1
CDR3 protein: CASSIRRDTGELFF
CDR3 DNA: TGCGCCAGCAGCATCCGCAGGGACACCGGGGAGCTGTTTTTT

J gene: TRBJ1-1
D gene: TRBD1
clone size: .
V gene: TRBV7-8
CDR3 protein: CASSLGQTTEAFF
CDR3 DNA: TGTGCCAGCAGCTTGGGACAGACCACTGAAGCTTTCTTT

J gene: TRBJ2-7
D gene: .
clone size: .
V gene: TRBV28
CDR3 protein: CASRIDSSYEQYF
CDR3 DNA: TGTGCCAGCAGAATTGACAGCTCCTACGAGCAGTACTTC

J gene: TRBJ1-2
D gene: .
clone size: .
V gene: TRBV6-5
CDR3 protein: CASSLSGYRLNGYTF
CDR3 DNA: TGTGCCAGCAGCCTCAGCGGGTACAGATTGAATGGCTACACCTTC

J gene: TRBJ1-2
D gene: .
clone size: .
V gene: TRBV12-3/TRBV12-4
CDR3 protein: CASSRTVHGYTF
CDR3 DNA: TGTGCCAGCAGCCGGACGGTCCATGGCTACACCTTC

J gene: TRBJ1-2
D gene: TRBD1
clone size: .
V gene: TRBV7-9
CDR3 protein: CASSLRQGATNYGYTF
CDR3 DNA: TGTGCCAGCAGCCTTAGACAGGGGGCTACTAACTATGGCTACACCTTC

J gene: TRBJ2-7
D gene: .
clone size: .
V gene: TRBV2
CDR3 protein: CASRRQTYEQYF
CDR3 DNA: TGTGCCAGCAGGCGACAGACCTACGAGCAGTACTTC

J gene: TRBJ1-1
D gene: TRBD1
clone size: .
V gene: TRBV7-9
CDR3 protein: CASSQRTGLRETEAFF
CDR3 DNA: TGTGCCAGCAGCCAGCGGACAGGGCTGAGGGAGACTGAAGCTTTCTTT

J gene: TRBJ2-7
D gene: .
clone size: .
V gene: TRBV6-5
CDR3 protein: CASSYSVVEQNYEQYF
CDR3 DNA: TGTGCCAGCAGTTACTCGGTGGTGGAGCAGAACTACGAGCAGTACTTC

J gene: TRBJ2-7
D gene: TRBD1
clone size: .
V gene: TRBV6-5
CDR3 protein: CACGDRSYEQYF
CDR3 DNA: TGTGCCTGCGGGGACAGGAGTTACGAGCAGTACTTC